A single sample is the source of the 22 T cell receptor beta chains below, sequenced in a study of shared clonotypes between healthy human individuals. Profiling relied on immunoSEQ multiplex PCR, and the TCRdb table lists in-frame clones only, not all of them. The table has over a million clones, 78% seen once. The sample taken for sequencing was memory CD4+ T cells from PBMCs. Subset described: CD45RA-negative fraction. These TCRs come from a man younger than 35 in good health. Some clones in this sample may be carry-over from other donors' samples.

The chain uses TRBV19 and TRBJ2-7; D is uncertain. V lost 0 bases to trimming and J lost 2 bases, with 11 bases between them. Germline CDR1 reads LNHDA; CDR2 reads SQIVND (reference sequence). The CDR3 covers 15 residues. The CDR3 spells CASSIDNQAAYEQYF. The CDR3 coding sequence is TGTGCCAGTAGTATAGATAACCAGGCCGCCTACGAGCAGTACTTC.

This rearrangement joins TRBV5-1 to TRBJ1-3; tentatively, D is TRBD1 (5 bases). The CDR3 consists of 13 residues. Germline V gene sequence: CDR1 SGHRS, CDR2 YFSETQ. V lost 5 bases to trimming and J lost 2 bases, with 8 bases between them. The CDR3 DNA is TGCGCCAGCAGGGGGGGACCTGGAAACACCATATATTTT. Translated: CASRGGPGNTIYF. The full variable domain, with the rest looked up from reference TRBV5-1 and TRBJ1-3, is KAGVTQTPRYLIKTRGQQVTLSCSPISGHRSVSWYQQTPGQGLQFLFEYFSETQRNKGNFPGRFSGRQFSNSRSEMNVSTLELGDSALYLCASRGGPGNTIYFGEGSWLTVV.

This clone was found a few times. The gene calls are TRBV2 and TRBJ2-2; D tentatively fits TRBD1 or TRBD2 (5 bases each). The CDR3 is 14 amino acids. The ends were cut back, 8 bases at V and 1 base at J, with 11 bases in the middle. CDR1 and CDR2 from the germline V gene are SNHLY and FYNNEI. CDR3 nucleotides: TGTGCCAGCTTCCGGGACCGGAACACCGGGGAGCTGTTTTTT. Protein: CASFRDRNTGELFF.

The V and J genes are TRBV5-4 and TRBJ2-2, with D tentatively TRBD1 (5 bases). Between the trimmed V and J ends, which lost 0 bases and 1 base, there was a span of 10 bases. The CDR3 extends over 16 amino acids. Germline CDR1 is SGHNT and CDR2 is YYREEE (reference sequence). CDR3 sequence: CASSLGRVGNTGELFF. CDR3 nucleotide sequence: TGTGCCAGCAGCTTGGGCAGGGTGGGGAACACCGGGGAGCTGTTTTTT.

The rearrangement joins TRBV23-1 to TRBJ2-5, with 8 nucleotides matching TRBD1. TRBV23-1 is designated an ORF whose function remains uncertain. CDR3 size: 15 residues. Losses at the gene ends were 4 bases for V and 5 bases for J; bases not matched to a gene: 9. This CDR3 is CASSLETGVGETQYF. CDR3 coding DNA: TGCGCCAGCAGTCTTGAGACAGGGGTAGGGGAGACCCAGTACTTC.

This sequence joins TRBV19 and TRBJ2-1; D may be TRBD1 or TRBD2 (5 bases each). Germline loops: CDR1 LNHDA, CDR2 SQIVND (reference sequence). V lost 5 bases to trimming and J lost 1 base, with 15 bases between them. CDR3 length: 16 residues. The CDR3, as DNA: TGTGCCAGTAGTTCCTCCGGGACCGGGTCCTACAATGAGCAGTTCTTC. This gives the protein CASSSSGTGSYNEQFF.

Comments on this clone: The identical CDR3 is also encoded by other nucleotide sequences in the sample. The gene calls are TRBV27 and TRBJ2-5; D uncertain. V lost 4 bases to trimming and J lost 2 bases, with 2 bases between them. Germline V gene sequence: CDR1 MNHEY, CDR2 SMNVEV (reference sequence). CDR3 size: 11 residues. DNA of the CDR3: TGTGCCAGCAGTTCACAAGAGACCCAGTACTTC. It is translated as CASSSQETQYF.

The chain has TRBV19 and TRBJ1-1; 7 nucleotides line up with TRBD1. The length of the CDR3 is 12 residues. V gave up 5 bases and J gave up 8 bases; unmatched junction bases: 5. Germline CDR1 and CDR2: LNHDA and SQIVND (reference sequence). This chain's CDR3 is CASSPTGAEAFF. The CDR3, as DNA: TGTGCCAGTAGTCCCACAGGGGCAGAAGCTTTCTTT.

The rearrangement joins TRBV7-2 to TRBJ1-5; 7 bases agree with TRBD1. CDR1 is SGHTA, CDR2 FQGNSA, per germline. J lost 3 bases, V lost 3 bases, and 2 bases had no gene match. This CDR3 is built from 14 residues. CDR3: CASSLTGYNQPQHF. The CDR3 DNA follows: TGTGCCAGCAGCTTGACAGGGTACAATCAGCCCCAGCATTTT.

The chain couples TRBV9 to TRBJ1-2; a weak D match, TRBD1 (6 bases). The CDR3 contains 15 residues. Trimming stripped 0 bases from V and 2 bases from J, with 11 bases between. The germline V gene has CDR1 SGDLS and CDR2 YYNGEE. The CDR3 reads CASSVAPGVNYGYTF. CDR3 in DNA: TGTGCCAGCAGCGTAGCGCCAGGGGTGAACTATGGCTACACCTTC.

This chain joins TRBV30 and TRBJ2-7, with D uncertain. This CDR3 has 11 amino acids. The germline V gene has CDR1 GTSNPN and CDR2 SVGIG (reference sequence). The V end lost 1 base, the J end lost 5 bases, and 6 bases lay between the germline ends. As DNA, the CDR3 is TGTGCCTGGAGTGCCCGGGACGAGCAGTACTTC. Amino acids: CAWSARDEQYF.

As to this clone: Other DNA sequences of this sample code for an identical CDR3. The chain employs TRBV18 and TRBJ1-1; D possibly corresponds to TRBD1 (5 bases). The CDR3 consists of 13 residues. CDR1 and CDR2 (germline): KGHSH, LQKENI. V lost 4 bases, J lost 2 bases, and 8 bases lay in between. The CDR3: CASSQQVNTEAFF. CDR3 coding DNA: TGTGCCAGCTCACAACAGGTCAACACTGAAGCTTTCTTT.

V gene TRBV4-2 combines with J gene TRBJ2-7; D gene unclear. CDR3 length equals 14 residues. In germline, CDR1 is LGHNA, CDR2 YNFKEQ. V was clipped by 1 base and J by 2 bases, with 9 bases between them. The CDR3 sequence: CASSQALVTYEQYF. The CDR3, as DNA: TGTGCCAGCAGCCAAGCTCTAGTTACCTACGAGCAGTACTTC.

The J gene is TRBJ1-5, the V gene TRBV29-1; 7 bases align to TRBD1. Germline CDR1 SQVTM, CDR2 ANQGSEA. This CDR3 spans 14 amino acids. In DNA, the CDR3 is TGCCGAGAAGTAACAGGGGTTAGCAATCAGCCCCAGCATTTT. This gives the protein CREVTGVSNQPQHF.

This sequence joins TRBV6-5 and TRBJ2-1, with D unclear. V lost 6 bases to trimming and J lost 4 bases, with 7 bases between them. CDR3 length: 12 residues. Germline loops: CDR1 MNHEY, CDR2 SVGAGI. CDR3 in amino acids: CASSSIYNEQFF. CDR3 in DNA: TGTGCCAGCAGCTCCATTTACAATGAGCAGTTCTTC.

The CDR3 protein is CATGRGERAGEKLFF. In DNA form, the CDR3 reads TGTGCCACGGGGCGGGGTGAGCGGGCGGGTGAAAAACTGTTTTTT. The chain links TRBV6-1 to TRBJ1-4; maybe TRBD1 (5 bases). This CDR3 is 15 amino acids long. Germline lookup yields CDR1 MNHNS and CDR2 SASEGT. Trimming cost V 10 bases and J 7 bases, with 22 bases left between them.

This chain uses TRBV7-6 with TRBJ2-1; 9 positions agree with TRBD2. Germline CDR1 is SGHVS and CDR2 is FNYEAQ. V was clipped by 1 base and J by 3 bases; unmatched bases: 10. CDR3 length: 18 residues. CDR3 nucleotides: TGTGCCAGCAGCTTAGGTCCTCCTAGCGGGATAAGCTACAATGAGCAGTTCTTC. The encoded protein is CASSLGPPSGISYNEQFF.

CDR3 DNA: TGTGCCAGCAGAGCTACAGAGTTGAACACTGAAGCTTTCTTT. Its translation is CASRATELNTEAFF. The rearrangement links TRBV28 to TRBJ1-1; no firm D call. In germline, CDR1 is MDHEN, CDR2 SYDVKM. The CDR3 has 14 residues. Trimming pared 6 bases from V and 0 bases from J, leaving 11 bases between.

The chain uses TRBV18 and TRBJ2-2, with TRBD2 identical over 14 bases. The ends lost 3 bases at V and 4 bases at J; junction bases unmatched: 4. The CDR3 is 17 amino acids. Germline assignment: CDR1 KGHSH and CDR2 LQKENI. The chain's CDR3 is CASSPAGLAGGTGELFF. The CDR3 DNA reads TGTGCCAGCTCACCCGCCGGACTAGCGGGGGGCACCGGGGAGCTGTTTTTT.

This chain links TRBV2 with TRBJ2-2, with D perhaps matching TRBD1 (6 bases). This CDR3 is built from 16 residues. Trimming shortened V by 1 base and J by 4 bases, and 13 bases separated the two germline ends. The V gene's germline CDR1 is SNHLY and CDR2 FYNNEI. Here the CDR3 reads CASSEGNRAGTGELFF. In DNA form, the CDR3 reads TGTGCCAGCAGTGAAGGGAACAGGGCGGGCACCGGGGAGCTGTTTTTT.

This clone was counted at least ten times. The chain couples TRBV5-4 to TRBJ2-1, with 8 bases that match TRBD2. From germline, CDR1 is SGHNT and CDR2 YYREEE (reference sequence). The J segment lost 2 bases and the V segment lost 2 bases, leaving 9 bases of the junction unmatched. The CDR3 runs to 17 residues. The CDR3 region is CASSFYLTSAPYNEQFF. In nucleotides, the CDR3 is TGTGCCAGCAGCTTTTACCTGACTAGCGCACCCTACAATGAGCAGTTCTTC.

The chain couples TRBV7-9 to TRBJ2-7; tentatively, D is TRBD1 (5 bases). Germline loops: CDR1 SEHNR, CDR2 FQNEAQ (reference sequence). The CDR3 spans 15 residues. V was clipped by 5 bases and J by 1 base, with 15 bases between them. CDR3 sequence (DNA): TGTGCCAGCAGCAGGGGTTTTTCTTCTTCCTACGAGCAGTACTTC. It specifies CASSRGFSSSYEQYF.